These T cell receptor beta chains were read from a single sample in a study of cytomegalovirus exposure and HLA in healthy donors. Measured with immunoSEQ multiplex PCR; TCRdb has only the in-frame clones, and not every one. The repertoire table contains 150,000 or so clones. The material sequenced was PBMCs. The receptors originated from a woman aged 40 to 49 in good health and CMV-seropositive. The CDR3 runs from the conserved cysteine through the conserved F or W. A D gene is named only where the DNA matches it firmly.

V gene	D gene	J gene	CDR3 protein	CDR3 DNA
TRBV15	.	TRBJ2-3	CATSSGRAAADTQYF	TGTGCCACCAGCAGCGGGCGGGCCGCAGCAGATACGCAGTATTTT
TRBV27	TRBD2	TRBJ2-3	CASSLSLAGTDTQYF	TGTGCCAGCAGTTTATCTCTAGCGGGAACAGATACGCAGTATTTT
TRBV5-1	.	TRBJ1-1	CASSLGLNTEAFF	TGCGCCAGCAGCTTGGGGCTTAACACTGAAGCTTTCTTT
TRBV19	TRBD1	TRBJ1-2	CASSPPRQGNGYTF	TGTGCCAGTAGTCCTCCAAGACAGGGAAACGGCTACACCTTC
TRBV5-1	.	TRBJ2-7	CASSSGGSYEQYF	TGCGCCAGCAGCTCCGGGGGATCCTACGAGCAGTACTTC
TRBV5-6	.	TRBJ2-3	CASSRDGGWDTQYF	TGTGCCAGCAGCAGGGACGGAGGGTGGGATACGCAGTATTTT
TRBV13	TRBD1	TRBJ2-7	CASSFRSGQGSEQYF	TGTGCCAGCAGCTTCCGGTCCGGACAGGGGAGCGAGCAGTACTTC
TRBV2	TRBD1	TRBJ2-3	CASSGMGQGTDTQYF	TGTGCCAGCAGTGGTATGGGACAGGGCACAGATACGCAGTATTTT
TRBV5-4	TRBD1	TRBJ2-7	CASRTTGVGEQYF	TGTGCCAGCAGAACGACAGGGGTGGGAGAGCAGTACTTC
TRBV23-1	.	TRBJ1-2	CASPTGEGYGYTF	TGCGCCAGCCCGACGGGGGAGGGCTATGGCTACACCTTC
TRBV4-3	TRBD2	TRBJ2-1	CASSQDKRGWENEQFF	TGCGCCAGCAGCCAAGATAAGCGGGGTTGGGAAAATGAGCAGTTCTTC
TRBV19	.	TRBJ2-1	CASSLAPVTPYNEQFF	TGTGCCAGTAGCCTCGCGCCCGTGACACCTTACAATGAGCAGTTCTTC
TRBV27	TRBD2	TRBJ2-2	CASSLLPQLAVNTGELFF	TGTGCCAGCAGTTTATTGCCCCAACTAGCGGTCAACACCGGGGAGCTGTTTTTT
TRBV19	TRBD1	TRBJ2-3	CASSIGGTGGTDTQYF	TGTGCCAGTAGTATAGGCGGGACAGGGGGCACAGATACGCAGTATTTT
TRBV28	TRBD1	TRBJ2-5	CASSLTGDRETQYF	TGTGCCAGCAGTTTGACAGGGGATCGAGAGACCCAGTACTTC
TRBV6-5	TRBD2	TRBJ2-5	CATRTSGVGLAQYF	TGTGCCACTCGTACTAGCGGGGTGGGCTTGGCCCAGTACTTC
TRBV6-1	.	TRBJ2-3	CASSPTASTDAQYF	TGTGCCAGCAGTCCCACAGCTAGCACAGATGCGCAGTATTTT
TRBV7-7	TRBD2	TRBJ2-3	CASSFGGGPTDTQYF	TGTGCTAGCAGCTTTGGGGGAGGGCCCACAGATACGCAGTATTTT
TRBV9	.	TRBJ1-3	CASSVTDGGSGNTIYF	TGTGCCAGCAGCGTAACCGACGGAGGCTCTGGAAACACCATATATTTT
TRBV11-2	.	TRBJ1-2	CASSLKVWADNYGYTF	TGTGCCAGCAGCTTAAAGGTCTGGGCTGATAACTATGGCTACACCTTC
TRBV5-1	TRBD2	TRBJ2-5	CASSLEGGRTPGLAGQETQYF	TGCGCCAGCAGCTTGGAAGGGGGACGAACTCCGGGACTAGCGGGACAAGAGACCCAGTACTTC
TRBV11-3	.	TRBJ2-5	CASSPGTQQETQYF	TGTGCCAGCAGCCCCGGGACACAGCAAGAGACCCAGTACTTC
TRBV28	TRBD1	TRBJ1-2	CATLEQGAIGYTF	TGTGCCACCCTGGAACAGGGGGCGATCGGCTACACCTTC
TRBV21-1	.	TRBJ2-7	CASSFGTGSYEQYF	.
TRBV11-2	TRBD1	TRBJ1-4	CASTPDRVTEKLFF	TGTGCCAGCACCCCGGACAGGGTCACTGAAAAACTGTTTTTT
TRBV14	TRBD2	TRBJ2-1	CASSQVAGGINEQFF	TGTGCCAGCAGCCAAGTCGCGGGAGGGATCAATGAGCAGTTCTTC
TRBV5-4	.	TRBJ1-1	CASSLDPGKNTEAFF	TGTGCCAGCAGCTTGGACCCAGGGAAGAACACTGAAGCTTTCTTT
TRBV5-6	.	TRBJ1-2	CASSFPGDTGYGYTF	TGTGCCAGCAGCTTCCCAGGGGATACGGGATATGGCTACACCTTC
TRBV2	.	TRBJ1-5	CASRPGTYQPQHF	TGTGCCAGCAGGCCAGGGACTTATCAGCCCCAGCATTTT
TRBV7-6	.	TRBJ2-7	CASSSGQLEQYF	TGTGCCAGCAGCAGTGGGCAGTTAGAGCAGTACTTC
TRBV7-2	.	TRBJ2-3	CASSPESTDTQYF	TGTGCCAGCAGCCCCGAGTCGACAGATACGCAGTATTTT
TRBV6-5	TRBD1	TRBJ1-3	CASSSRQGADTIYF	TGTGCCAGCAGTTCCCGACAGGGGGCGGACACCATATATTTT
TRBV10-2	.	TRBJ2-5	CASSEWGGGGETQYF	TGCGCCAGCAGTGAGTGGGGAGGGGGAGGAGAGACCCAGTACTTC
TRBV7-2	.	TRBJ1-1	CASSLIQANTEAFF	TGTGCCAGCAGCTTAATCCAGGCCAACACTGAAGCTTTCTTT
TRBV7-9	.	TRBJ2-7	CASSNTGFYEQYF	TGTGCCAGCAGCAATACAGGGTTCTACGAGCAGTACTTC
TRBV13	TRBD1	TRBJ1-5	CASSAGTGDQPQHF	TGTGCCAGCAGCGCCGGGACAGGGGATCAGCCCCAGCATTTT
TRBV6-1	.	TRBJ1-1	CASSEIPRGAFF	TGTGCCAGCAGTGAAATTCCCAGGGGCGCTTTCTTT
TRBV12-5	.	TRBJ1-1	CASGWGTGNTEAFF	TGTGCTAGTGGGTGGGGAACAGGTAACACTGAAGCTTTCTTT